This T cell receptor beta chain emerged from a study of cytomegalovirus exposure and HLA in healthy donors. The PCR contained 60 Vbeta and 13 Jbeta primers. TCRdb's copy holds only in-frame clones and misses some; the assay was immunoSEQ multiplex PCR. The sample has 90,000 or so clones; 80% to 90% are singletons. Findings of the study overall: Usually a TCR sequence was rare, but some public TCRs were found in many donors. In a later analysis, parvovirus B19, influenza, CMV and Epstein-Barr virus appeared linked to several top co-occurrence clusters. Productive rates of about 87% or about 30% were seen for most TCR beta V segments in an earlier analysis.

Germline loops: CDR1 ENHRY, CDR2 SYGVKD. The CDR3 loop spans 16 amino acids. V trimming: 4 bases; J trimming: 4 bases; junction bases outside the gene matches: 11. Details on this clone: Its antigen is undetermined.

The sample was PBMCs. The chain carries TRBV10-3 and TRBJ1-1, with 8 nucleotides matching TRBD1. The sequence was obtained from a man aged 25-45 years in good health and CMV-seropositive. CDR3 amino acids: CAISGATGVSGTEAFF. The CDR3 nucleotides read TGTGCCATCAGTGGTGCGACAGGGGTCTCGGGCACTGAAGCTTTCTTT.